This T cell receptor (beta chain) was captured in a study of blood T cell repertoires in COVID-19. About the study: T cells, B-cell-depleted T cells, or PBMCs supplied cDNA or gDNA.

V was clipped by 6 bases and J by 5 bases, with 19 bases between them. This CDR3 is built from 15 residues. CDR1 is SEHNR, CDR2 FQNEAQ, per germline (reference sequence). Data came from immunoSEQ multiplex PCR; TCRdb stores just in-frame clones and leaves some out. The repertoire holds about 190,000 clones, with about 88% as singletons. V is TRBV7-9 and J is TRBJ2-5, with D possibly matching TRBD1 (6 bases). The origin of this receptor is a woman in her twenties or thirties with active or convalescent COVID-19. The sample taken for sequencing was peripheral blood. CDR3 nucleotides: TGTGCCAGCAGTACTACATGGGGGCCCGAGGAGACCCAGTACTTC. The encoded protein is CASSTTWGPEETQYF.